The clone carrying this T cell receptor (beta chain) was recorded at least ten times. Its antigen is unidentified. For ophthalmopathy patients, the Clinical Activity Score was at least 3 and the NOSPECS grade at least 4; duration was under 3 months. Using over 8.5 ml of fresh peripheral blood, PBMCs were prepared. These data belong to a study of T cells in Graves' hyperthyroidism and ophthalmopathy. Germline-derived CDR1 and CDR2 are MDHEN and SYDVKM. Trimming cost V 8 bases and J 6 bases, with 10 bases left between them. This CDR3 is built from 11 residues. It was RNA transcripts that yielded the amplified TCR beta CDR3 regions. The HTBI set primed first-round TCR CDR3 RT-PCR. TCRdb redid the calling of the multiplex PCR reads with MiXCR, one entry per CDR3 protein. The sample carries some 350,000 distinct CDR3 sequences, over 12% recorded once. Study outcomes and limitations: Blood also held most thyroid clonotypes expanded beyond 0.001. Median prediction lead before ophthalmopathy onset was around seven months with the model.

The sequenced sample was blood. This receptor was identified in a woman aged 60-75 years with Graves' ophthalmopathy. The chain combines TRBV28 with TRBJ1-1, with no clear D. The CDR3 DNA follows: TGTGCCAGCTTGGGAGGCGCTGAAGCTTTCTTT. The encoded protein is CASLGGAEAFF.